The 22 T cell receptor beta chains below were found in one sample sequenced in a study of cytomegalovirus exposure and HLA in healthy donors. Repertoires were generated with immunoSEQ multiplex PCR, while TCRdb's copy carries only in-frame clones and drops some. The data show some 260,000 clones, with about 90% seen just once and about 12% held by the top ten. Sequenced input: PBMCs. These receptors all come from a man younger than 30 in good health and CMV-seropositive.

J is TRBJ2-7 and V is TRBV15; D gene ambiguous. This CDR3 is 13 amino acids long. CDR1 LNHNV and CDR2 YYDKDF come from the germline V gene (reference sequence). The V end lost 2 bases, the J end lost 7 bases, and 12 bases lay between the germline ends. CDR3 sequence reads: CATSRLSPWEQYF. In nucleotides, the CDR3 is TGTGCCACCAGCAGACTGTCTCCTTGGGAGCAGTACTTC.

The chain links TRBV27 to TRBJ2-7; D ambiguous. The CDR3 covers 14 residues. Germline V gene lookup returns CDR1 MNHEY and CDR2 SMNVEV (reference sequence). V was pared by 2 bases and J by 2 bases, with 10 bases between. The CDR3 here is CASSLRSATYEQYF. CDR3 bases: TGTGCCAGCAGTTTAAGGTCTGCCACCTACGAGCAGTACTTC.

The table lists this clone with a few counts. Here the CDR3 reads CAWSVVVTEAFF. CDR3 bases: TGTGCCTGGAGTGTGGTCGTTACTGAAGCTTTCTTT. The chain couples TRBV30 to TRBJ1-1; D gene uncertain. The CDR3 is 12 amino acids. V was clipped by 0 bases and J by 5 bases, with 7 bases between them. From germline, CDR1 is GTSNPN and CDR2 SVGIG (reference sequence).

The V call is TRBV6-1, the J call TRBJ2-7; 11 positions agree with TRBD1. The CDR3 consists of 13 residues. The J segment lost 6 bases and the V segment lost 6 bases, leaving 4 bases of the junction unmatched. The germline V gene has CDR1 MNHNS and CDR2 SASEGT. CDR3 nucleotides: TGTGCCAGCAGCGGACAGGGGGCGGGCGAGCAGTACTTC. Amino acid sequence: CASSGQGAGEQYF.

The CDR3 region has the DNA TGTGCCAGTAGTATCGGACAGATGAACACTGAAGCTTTCTTT. It codes for CASSIGQMNTEAFF. The chain couples TRBV19 to TRBJ1-1, with a possible D match to TRBD1 (6 bases). CDR3 size: 14 residues. The V end lost 3 bases, the J end lost 0 bases, and 8 bases lay between the germline ends. Germline V gene sequence: CDR1 LNHDA, CDR2 SQIVND (reference sequence).

The rearrangement uses TRBV28 and TRBJ2-6; D is possibly TRBD2 (6 bases). The CDR3 spans 17 residues. The germline V gene encodes CDR1 MDHEN and CDR2 SYDVKM. V was pared by 6 bases and J by 5 bases, with 20 bases between. Written as DNA, the CDR3 is TGTGCCAGCAGCTATATCCGCGGGGCGCTCAGGGCCAACGTCCTGACTTTC. Its protein product is CASSYIRGALRANVLTF. Drawing the rest from reference TRBV28 and TRBJ2-6, the complete variable domain is DVKVTQSSRYLVKRTGEKVFLECVQDMDHENMFWYRQDPGLGLRLIYFSYDVKMKEKGDIPEGYSVSREKKERFSLILESASTNQTSMYLCASSYIRGALRANVLTFGAGSRLTVL.

The rearrangement links TRBV7-9 to TRBJ1-1; 8 nucleotides align to TRBD1. Per the germline V gene, CDR1 is SEHNR and CDR2 is FQNEAQ (reference sequence). The CDR3 is made up of 16 amino acids. With 5 bases clipped from V and 1 base from J, the junction kept 9 bases outside the gene matches. The CDR3 nucleotides are TGTGCCAGCAGCACGAAGACAGGGGAAAGGAACACTGAAGCTTTCTTT. It specifies CASSTKTGERNTEAFF.

The chain combines TRBV9 with TRBJ1-2; D gene uncertain. The CDR3 runs to 14 residues. Deletions cut 0 bases from V and 2 bases from J, with 8 bases between. Germline V gene data show CDR1 as SGDLS and CDR2 as YYNGEE. The CDR3 region is CASSVAGGNYGYTF. CDR3 DNA: TGTGCCAGCAGCGTAGCTGGAGGGAACTATGGCTACACCTTC.

The J gene is TRBJ2-7, the V gene TRBV7-2, with D possibly matching TRBD2 (6 bases). The CDR3 sequence is 13 residues long. The V gene's germline CDR1 is SGHTA and CDR2 FQGNSA. V lost 0 bases, J lost 6 bases, and 9 bases lay in between. CDR3 in amino acids: CASSLAPGGEQYF. In nucleotides, the CDR3 is TGTGCCAGCAGCTTAGCGCCCGGGGGCGAGCAGTACTTC.

The chain joins TRBV5-4 to TRBJ2-5; 10 nucleotides match TRBD1. Germline CDR1 SGHNT, CDR2 YYREEE (reference sequence). This CDR3 region has 12 residues. With V trimmed by 5 bases and J by 9 bases, 4 bases remained unmatched. The CDR3 loop is CASSTDRGAQYF. In DNA, the CDR3 is TGTGCCAGCAGTACGGACAGGGGGGCCCAGTACTTC.

The chain links TRBV9 to TRBJ2-3; 8 bases fit TRBD2. The CDR3 is 17 amino acids. The germline gives CDR1 SGDLS, CDR2 YYNGEE. V dropped 2 bases and J dropped 1; count of bases not matched to a gene: 9. CDR3 coding DNA: TGTGCCAGCAGCGTGGCGAAGGGAGCGGGAGGCACAGATACGCAGTATTTT. Translated: CASSVAKGAGGTDTQYF.

The count of this clone is one. The chain is built from TRBV5-1 and TRBJ2-7; TRBD2 is a possible D gene (5 bases). V dropped 0 bases and J dropped 0 bases, with 13 bases sitting between them. The CDR3 has 16 amino acids. Germline CDR1 and CDR2: SGHRS and YFSETQ. CDR3 in DNA: TGCGCCAGCAGCTTGGGGAGTGGGAGTTCCTCCTACGAGCAGTACTTC. Its protein product is CASSLGSGSSSYEQYF.

The chain is built from TRBV5-1 and TRBJ2-3; 7 positions agree with TRBD1. The J segment lost 1 base and the V segment lost 1 base, leaving 9 bases of the junction unmatched. The germline V gene encodes CDR1 SGHRS and CDR2 YFSETQ. This CDR3 contains 17 residues. The CDR3: CASSLTLQGPRTDTQYF. CDR3 DNA sequence: TGCGCCAGCAGCTTGACATTACAGGGGCCGCGCACAGATACGCAGTATTTT.

V usage is TRBV27 and J usage is TRBJ1-2, with D possibly matching TRBD1 (6 bases). Germline V gene sequence: CDR1 MNHEY, CDR2 SMNVEV (reference sequence). The CDR3 consists of 15 residues. Trimming pared 5 bases from V and 3 bases from J, leaving 16 bases between. The CDR3 reads CASSQQQGPYYGYTF. The CDR3 coding sequence is TGTGCCAGCAGTCAGCAACAGGGACCCTACTATGGCTACACCTTC.

This rearrangement joins TRBV7-9 to TRBJ2-5; D unresolved. V was trimmed by 3 bases and J by 4 bases, leaving 21 bases between them. Germline CDR1 SEHNR, CDR2 FQNEAQ (reference sequence). CDR3 length equals 17 residues. CDR3 in amino acids: CASSLPQTVWSAETQYF. CDR3 nucleotide sequence: TGTGCCAGCAGCTTGCCGCAAACAGTCTGGTCTGCAGAGACCCAGTACTTC. The variable domain in full, completed from reference TRBV7-9 and TRBJ2-5, reads DTGVSQNPRHKITKRGQNVTFRCDPISEHNRLYWYRQTLGQGPEFLTYFQNEAQLEKSRLLSDRFSAERPKGSFSTLEIQRTEQGDSAMYLCASSLPQTVWSAETQYFGPGTRLLVL.

This sequence joins TRBV2 and TRBJ2-1, with 7 bases fitting TRBD1. The V segment lost 6 bases and the J segment 8 bases; nucleotides outside the gene matches: 13. Germline loops: CDR1 SNHLY, CDR2 FYNNEI. This CDR3 contains 15 residues. CDR3 sequence (DNA): TGTGCCAGCAGGACAGGGCAATATGCGTTCGATGAGCAGTTCTTC. Its protein is CASRTGQYAFDEQFF.

The V call is TRBV7-9, the J call TRBJ2-1; TRBD2 agrees at 9 bases. Germline assignment: CDR1 SEHNR and CDR2 FQNEAQ (reference sequence). The CDR3 runs 16 residues. Trimming took 7 bases from V and 6 from J; bases not matched to a gene: 13. CDR3 DNA: TGTGCCAGCAACTCGGTCGCAAAGCGGGAGGCCAATGAGCAGTTCTTC. The encoded protein is CASNSVAKREANEQFF.

The rearrangement joins TRBV27 to TRBJ2-2, with TRBD2 matching over 8 bases. There are 17 residues in the CDR3. V lost 6 bases to trimming and J lost 1 base; unmatched junction nucleotides: 10. Germline CDR1 MNHEY, CDR2 SMNVEV (reference sequence). DNA of the CDR3: TGTGCCAGCAGGGCTAAGAGCGGGAGTGTGAACACCGGGGAGCTGTTTTTT. The encoded protein is CASRAKSGSVNTGELFF.

The gene calls are TRBV6-1 and TRBJ1-2, with D possibly being TRBD1 (5 bases). The germline V gene encodes CDR1 MNHNS and CDR2 SASEGT. Trimming left V 2 bases short and J 8 bases short, with 12 bases between. This CDR3 comprises 13 residues. CDR3 region: CASSERGTEGYTF. CDR3 in DNA: TGTGCCAGCAGTGAAAGGGGAACTGAGGGCTACACCTTC.

J is TRBJ1-2 and V is TRBV6-6; D is possibly TRBD1 (6 bases). The CDR3 is made up of 14 amino acids. Trimming removed 1 base at V and 4 bases at J, with 10 bases between. Germline values: CDR1 MNHNY, CDR2 SVGAGI (reference sequence). Here the CDR3 DNA reads TGTGCCAGCAGTTACTTGGGGGCTGGCTATGGCTACACCTTC. Its protein is CASSYLGAGYGYTF.

Here the CDR3 reads CSVEIIGTSTYNEQFF. Written as DNA, the CDR3 is TGCAGCGTTGAAATAATTGGGACTAGCACCTACAATGAGCAGTTCTTC. The chain is built from TRBV29-1 and TRBJ2-1, with 9 bases that match TRBD2. The CDR3 sequence is 16 residues long. Germline V gives CDR1 SQVTM, CDR2 ANQGSEA. V trimming: 2 bases; J trimming: 2 bases; junction bases outside the gene matches: 7.

This chain joins TRBV4-1 and TRBJ2-1, with D unclear. The V end was cut by 1 base, the J end by 0 bases, with 7 bases between. This CDR3 contains 15 residues. The germline CDR1 and CDR2 sequences are MGHRA and YSYEKL. As DNA, the CDR3 is TGCGCCAGCAGCCAAGGATGGAGCTCCTACAATGAGCAGTTCTTC. This translates into CASSQGWSSYNEQFF.